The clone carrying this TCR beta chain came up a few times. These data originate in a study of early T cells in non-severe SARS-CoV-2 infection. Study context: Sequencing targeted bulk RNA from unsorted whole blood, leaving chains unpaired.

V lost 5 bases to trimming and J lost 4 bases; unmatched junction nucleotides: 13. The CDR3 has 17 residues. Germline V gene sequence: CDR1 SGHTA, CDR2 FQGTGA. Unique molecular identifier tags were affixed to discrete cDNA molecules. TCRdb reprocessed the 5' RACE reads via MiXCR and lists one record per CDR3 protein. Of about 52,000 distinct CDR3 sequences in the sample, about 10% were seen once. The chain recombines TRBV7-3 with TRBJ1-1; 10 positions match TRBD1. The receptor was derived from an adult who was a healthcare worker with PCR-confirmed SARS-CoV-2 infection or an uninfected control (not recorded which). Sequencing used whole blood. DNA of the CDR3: TGTGCCAGCAGCCTAAGGGGACCGGGACAGGGGACCACTGAAGCTTTCTTT. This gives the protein CASSLRGPGQGTTEAFF.